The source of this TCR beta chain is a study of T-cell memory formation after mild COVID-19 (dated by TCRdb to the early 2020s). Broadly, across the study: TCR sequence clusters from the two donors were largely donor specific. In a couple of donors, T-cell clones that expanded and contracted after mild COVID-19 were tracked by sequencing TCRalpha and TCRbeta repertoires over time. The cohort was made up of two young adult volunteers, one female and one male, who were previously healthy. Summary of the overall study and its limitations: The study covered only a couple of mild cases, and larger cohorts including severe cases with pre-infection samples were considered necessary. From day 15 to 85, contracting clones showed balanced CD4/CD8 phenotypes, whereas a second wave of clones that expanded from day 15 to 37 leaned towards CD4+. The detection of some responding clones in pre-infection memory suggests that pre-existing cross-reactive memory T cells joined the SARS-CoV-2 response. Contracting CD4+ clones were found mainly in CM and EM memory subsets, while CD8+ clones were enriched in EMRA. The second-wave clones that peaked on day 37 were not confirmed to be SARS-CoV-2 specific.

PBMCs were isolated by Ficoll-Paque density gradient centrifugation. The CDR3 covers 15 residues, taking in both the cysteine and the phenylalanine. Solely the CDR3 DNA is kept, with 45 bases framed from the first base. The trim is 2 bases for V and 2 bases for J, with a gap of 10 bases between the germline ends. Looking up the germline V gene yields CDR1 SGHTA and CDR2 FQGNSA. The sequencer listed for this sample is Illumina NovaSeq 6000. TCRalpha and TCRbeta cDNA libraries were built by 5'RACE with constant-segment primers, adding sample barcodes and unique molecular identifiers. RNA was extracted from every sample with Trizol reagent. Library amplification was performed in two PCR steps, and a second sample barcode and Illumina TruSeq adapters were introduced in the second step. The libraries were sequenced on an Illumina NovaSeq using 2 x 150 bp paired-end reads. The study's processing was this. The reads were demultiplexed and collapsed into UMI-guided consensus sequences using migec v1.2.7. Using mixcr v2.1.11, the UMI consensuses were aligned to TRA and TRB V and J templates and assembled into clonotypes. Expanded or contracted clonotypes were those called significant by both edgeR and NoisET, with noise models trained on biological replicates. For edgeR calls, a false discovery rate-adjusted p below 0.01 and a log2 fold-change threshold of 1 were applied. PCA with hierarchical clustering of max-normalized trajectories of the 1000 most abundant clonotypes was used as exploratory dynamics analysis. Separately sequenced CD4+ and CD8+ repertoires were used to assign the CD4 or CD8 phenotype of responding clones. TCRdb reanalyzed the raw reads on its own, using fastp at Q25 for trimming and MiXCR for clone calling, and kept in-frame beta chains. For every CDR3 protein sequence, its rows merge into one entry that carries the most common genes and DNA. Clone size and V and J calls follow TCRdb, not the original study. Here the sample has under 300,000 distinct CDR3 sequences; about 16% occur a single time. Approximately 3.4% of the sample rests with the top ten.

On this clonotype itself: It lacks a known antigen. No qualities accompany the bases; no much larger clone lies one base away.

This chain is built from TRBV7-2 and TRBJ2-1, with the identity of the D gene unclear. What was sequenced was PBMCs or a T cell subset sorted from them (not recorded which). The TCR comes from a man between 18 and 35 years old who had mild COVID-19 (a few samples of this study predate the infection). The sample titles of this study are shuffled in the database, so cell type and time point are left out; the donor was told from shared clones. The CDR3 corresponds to CASSLRPGTYNEQFF. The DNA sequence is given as TGTGCCAGCAGCTTACGTCCTGGCACCTACAATGAGCAGTTCTTC.